This record covers a single T cell receptor beta chain. Its antigen is unidentified. Trimming stripped 4 bases from V and 8 bases from J, with 14 bases between. This CDR3 is 14 amino acids long. Germline V lookup: CDR1 KGHDR, CDR2 SFDVKD. This specimen comes from a study of CD8 T cells in ankylosing spondylitis. Findings and caveats of the study: For ankylosing spondylitis blood, a TCR beta motif of 7 or 8 highly homologous variants appeared characteristic.

Each CDR3 protein gets one entry after TCRdb re-called the 5' RACE reads with MiXCR. The sample records 350,000 to 450,000 distinct CDR3 sequences, 26% being singletons. Sequencing was carried out using blood, either unsorted or a sorted T cell fraction (not recorded which). This receptor was obtained from a male donor with ankylosing spondylitis. The V call is TRBV24-1, the J call TRBJ2-1; unclear D gene. CDR3 sequence reads: CATSDTGNLDEQFF. CDR3 nucleotides: TGTGCCACCAGTGACACTGGGAATCTGGATGAGCAGTTCTTC.